Shown below are 22 T cell receptor beta chains from a single sample sequenced in a study of blood T cell repertoires in COVID-19 (dated by TCRdb to the early 2020s). Receptor libraries were prepared by the immunoSEQ multiplex PCR assay. In TCRdb, the immuneACCESS table is reduced to in-frame sequences with V and J assigned. These tables do not hold every clone; where another copy was compared, an unresolved V gene accounts for under half, and the others remain unexplained. This sample lists over 85,000 clones; around nine tenths were detected once. Just over 15% of the sample rests with the top ten. The specimen sequenced was peripheral blood. The receptors originated from a human donor in a cohort sampled during active COVID-19.

This clone was seen a handful of times. The CDR3 DNA reads TGTGCCAGCAACACACCCGAGGGAAAGCGCCAGTACTTC. It specifies CASNTPEGKRQYF. V gene TRBV2 combines with J gene TRBJ2-7; possible D gene TRBD2, 5 bases. V lost 7 bases to trimming and J lost 10 bases, with 20 bases between them. The CDR3 length is 13 residues. From germline, CDR1 is SNHLY and CDR2 FYNNEI.

V and J are TRBV18 and TRBJ1-1; maybe TRBD1 (5 bases). The CDR3 runs 13 residues. The germline V gene has CDR1 KGHSH and CDR2 LQKENI. The V end was cut by 1 base, the J end by 6 bases, with 9 bases between. This CDR3 is CASSPRRDSEAFF. The CDR3 DNA follows: TGTGCCAGCTCACCACGCAGGGACTCTGAAGCTTTCTTT.

In its sample, this clone was seen a few times. The genes are TRBV13 and TRBJ2-7, with 8 bases that match TRBD2. Losses at the gene ends were 0 bases for V and 1 base for J; bases not matched to a gene: 5. The germline CDR1 and CDR2 sequences are PRHDT and FYEKMQ (reference sequence). The CDR3 totals 16 residues. The CDR3 loop reads CASSLGFREGSYEQYF. CDR3 DNA: TGTGCCAGCAGCTTAGGTTTCCGGGAGGGATCCTACGAGCAGTACTTC.

CDR3 sequence (DNA): TGCGCCAGCAGCTTGGGCTACGGGGAGCGGGTCAATGAGCAGTTCTTC. This codes for CASSLGYGERVNEQFF. This chain uses TRBV5-1 with TRBJ2-1; a weak D match, TRBD2 (6 bases). CDR1 and CDR2 from the germline V gene are SGHRS and YFSETQ. V lost 0 bases to trimming and J lost 6 bases, with 16 bases between them. CDR3 length: 16 amino acids.

This CDR3 reads CATSRDPGAGGLLNYGYTF. The CDR3 DNA reads TGTGCCACCAGCAGAGATCCGGGGGCAGGGGGGCTGTTGAACTATGGCTACACCTTC. The V and J genes are TRBV15 and TRBJ1-2; 7 positions match TRBD1. This CDR3 is built from 19 residues. Germline V gene data show CDR1 as LNHNV and CDR2 as YYDKDF (reference sequence). J gave up 2 bases and V 0 bases, and 15 bases lay outside the gene matches.

The chain is built from TRBV6-5 and TRBJ2-1; the match to TRBD2 covers 11 bases. The CDR3 has 15 residues. The V gene's germline CDR1 is MNHEY and CDR2 SVGAGI. Trimming cost V 3 bases and J 4 bases; bases outside gene matches: 2. The CDR3 region is CASSYSGGAYNEQFF. The DNA for the CDR3 is TGTGCCAGCAGTTATAGCGGGGGGGCGTACAATGAGCAGTTCTTC.

The V call is TRBV7-2, the J call TRBJ1-2, with 7 bases identical to TRBD1. The V segment lost 4 bases and the J segment 4 bases; nucleotides outside the gene matches: 12. The CDR3 totals 16 residues. CDR1 SGHTA and CDR2 FQGNSA come from the germline V gene. The CDR3 DNA follows: TGTGCCAGCAGCTCGCAGACAGGGCTTCCCTCCTATGGCTACACCTTC. Protein sequence: CASSSQTGLPSYGYTF.

The J gene is TRBJ1-1, the V gene TRBV30; a possible D gene is TRBD1 (5 bases). The CDR3 covers 13 residues. Trimming cost V 4 bases and J 0 bases, with 9 bases left between them. The V gene's germline CDR1 is GTSNPN and CDR2 SVGIG (reference sequence). The CDR3 sequence: CAWTGFMNTEAFF. The CDR3 DNA follows: TGTGCCTGGACAGGGTTTATGAACACTGAAGCTTTCTTT. Combining the CDR3 with reference TRBV30 and TRBJ1-1 gives the whole variable domain SQTIHQWPATLVQPVGSPLSLECTVEGTSNPNLYWYRQAAGRGLQLLFYSVGIGQISSEVPQNLSASRPQDRQFILSSKKLLLSDSGFYLCAWTGFMNTEAFFGQGTRLTVV.

V is TRBV10-3 and J is TRBJ2-2; 10 positions agree with TRBD2. Germline V CDR1 and CDR2: ENHRY, SYGVKD. Trimming cost V 7 bases and J 1 base; bases outside gene matches: 3. The CDR3 contains 15 residues. In nucleotides, the CDR3 is TGTGCCATCAAGCGGACTAGCGGGAACACCGGGGAGCTGTTTTTT. It encodes CAIKRTSGNTGELFF.

The chain employs TRBV10-3 and TRBJ1-6, with 10 bases identical to TRBD1. The CDR3 covers 15 residues. The V gene end was trimmed by 2 bases and the J gene end by 10 bases; junction bases not matched to a gene: 5. Germline V lookup: CDR1 ENHRY, CDR2 SYGVKD. CDR3 region: CAISEGQGDRSPLHF. CDR3 bases: TGTGCCATCAGTGAGGGACAGGGGGATAGGTCACCCCTCCACTTT.

The chain recombines TRBV28 with TRBJ1-3, with 7 nucleotides matching TRBD1. Germline values: CDR1 MDHEN, CDR2 SYDVKM. Unmatched junction bases numbered 11, after V lost 2 bases and J lost 4 bases. This CDR3 region has 17 residues. This CDR3 reads CASSLTPGGGNGNTIYF. The CDR3 DNA sequence: TGTGCCAGCAGTTTAACTCCAGGGGGTGGAAACGGAAACACCATATATTTT. The full variable domain, with the rest looked up from reference TRBV28 and TRBJ1-3, is DVKVTQSSRYLVKRTGEKVFLECVQDMDHENMFWYRQDPGLGLRLIYFSYDVKMKEKGDIPEGYSVSREKKERFSLILESASTNQTSMYLCASSLTPGGGNGNTIYFGEGSWLTVV.

This chain connects TRBV18 to TRBJ2-2, with D uncertain. Trimming left V 2 bases short and J 6 bases short, with 4 bases between. The CDR3 is made up of 12 amino acids. The germline CDR1 and CDR2 sequences are KGHSH and LQKENI. The CDR3, as DNA: TGTGCCAGCTCACCATCATCCGGGGAGCTGTTTTTT. It yields the protein CASSPSSGELFF. The full variable domain, rest sourced from reference TRBV18 and TRBJ2-2, is NAGVMQNPRHLVRRRGQEARLRCSPMKGHSHVYWYRQLPEEGLKFMVYLQKENIIDESGMPKERFSAEFPKEGPSILRIQQVVRGDSAAYFCASSPSSGELFFGEGSRLTVL.

V usage is TRBV9 and J usage is TRBJ1-3; TRBD1 is a possible D gene (5 bases). CDR1 is SGDLS and CDR2 is YYNGEE in the germline V gene. The length of the CDR3 is 16 residues. The germline V and J ends were trimmed by 0 bases and 1 base, with 11 bases remaining between them. The CDR3 here is CASSVDQGISGNTIYF. CDR3 coding DNA: TGTGCCAGCAGCGTAGACCAGGGAATTTCTGGAAACACCATATATTTT.

The rearrangement joins TRBV18 to TRBJ2-7, with a possible D match to TRBD1 (7 bases). V dropped 6 bases and J dropped 1 base, with 13 bases sitting between them. The germline V gene encodes CDR1 KGHSH and CDR2 LQKENI. The CDR3 has 14 amino acids. The CDR3, as DNA: TGTGCCAGCTCCGTGGAGGGACAGTCCTACGAGCAGTACTTC. Amino acid sequence: CASSVEGQSYEQYF.

A remark on this clone: The same CDR3 also results from other DNA sequences found in this sample. This rearrangement joins TRBV3-1 (or the pseudogene TRBV3-2) to TRBJ2-3; the D gene is possibly TRBD2 (6 bases). The CDR3 has 15 amino acids. Germline-derived CDR1 and CDR2 are LGHDT and YNNKEL (reference sequence). Trimming cost V 1 base and J 0 bases, with 8 bases left between them. DNA for the CDR3: TGTGCCAGCAGCCAAGGGGGAGGCAGCACAGATACGCAGTATTTT. It translates to CASSQGGGSTDTQYF.

The V gene is TRBV7-3, the J gene TRBJ1-1, with D hard to call. Trimming cost V 2 bases and J 1 base, with 8 bases left between them. CDR1 SGHTA and CDR2 FQGTGA come from the germline V gene. CDR3 size: 14 residues. The CDR3 protein is CASSLSRGNTEAFF. For the CDR3, the DNA is TGTGCCAGCAGCTTATCTCGGGGGAACACTGAAGCTTTCTTT.

A few counts support this clone. CDR3 bases: TGTGCCAGCAGTAGGAGCCATCTCGCCTACGAGCAGTACTTC. Translation: CASSRSHLAYEQYF. This rearrangement joins TRBV2 to TRBJ2-7; D is unresolved. The CDR3 totals 14 residues. V was cut by 5 bases and J by 2 bases, with 13 bases left in between. Germline V gene data show CDR1 as SNHLY and CDR2 as FYNNEI.

V gene TRBV5-1 combines with J gene TRBJ2-2; tentatively, D is TRBD2 (8 bases). Trimming left V 4 bases short and J 2 bases short, with 21 bases between. This CDR3 is 18 amino acids long. Germline values: CDR1 SGHRS, CDR2 YFSETQ. Here the CDR3 reads CASSPRGPSGRNTGELFF. In nucleotides, the CDR3 is TGCGCCAGCAGCCCGAGGGGGCCTAGCGGGCGAAACACCGGGGAGCTGTTTTTT. The full variable domain, in which reference TRBV5-1 and TRBJ2-2 provide the parts outside the CDR3, is KAGVTQTPRYLIKTRGQQVTLSCSPISGHRSVSWYQQTPGQGLQFLFEYFSETQRNKGNFPGRFSGRQFSNSRSEMNVSTLELGDSALYLCASSPRGPSGRNTGELFFGEGSRLTVL.

The chain joins TRBV27 to TRBJ2-7; possibly TRBD1 for D (5 bases). Germline V CDR1 and CDR2: MNHEY, SMNVEV (reference sequence). V lost 0 bases, J lost 4 bases, and 16 bases lay in between. CDR3 size: 16 residues. This chain's CDR3 is CASSLSNGRAQYEQYF. In DNA form, the CDR3 reads TGTGCCAGCAGTTTATCGAATGGCAGGGCCCAATACGAGCAGTACTTC.

V and J are TRBV11-2 and TRBJ1-6, with 8 nucleotides matching TRBD1. V lost 1 base and J lost 9; bases outside the gene matches: 2. This CDR3 spans 14 amino acids. CDR1 is SGHAT and CDR2 is FQNNGV in the germline V gene. The CDR3 DNA reads as TGTGCCAGCAGCTTAGGCAGGGGGCTTTCACCCCTCCACTTT. Translated, it gives CASSLGRGLSPLHF.

This clone came up a few times. The chain has TRBV19 and TRBJ2-3; 9 bases are shared with TRBD1. V dropped 9 bases and J dropped 4; count of bases not matched to a gene: 8. Germline values: CDR1 LNHDA, CDR2 SQIVND (reference sequence). The CDR3 length is 14 residues. The CDR3 loop is CASKDRGWPDTQYF. CDR3 nucleotide sequence: TGTGCCAGCAAGGACAGGGGTTGGCCAGATACGCAGTATTTT.

V and J are TRBV7-9 and TRBJ1-4; tentatively, D is TRBD1 (6 bases). The CDR3 loop spans 16 amino acids. Deletions cut 4 bases from V and 2 bases from J, with 14 bases between. Per germline, CDR1 SEHNR and CDR2 FQNEAQ (reference sequence). CDR3 region: CASSSLSGQTNEKLFF. CDR3 bases: TGTGCCAGCAGCTCCCTGAGCGGACAGACTAATGAAAAACTGTTTTTT.